This TCR beta chain was documented in a study of T cells in Graves' hyperthyroidism and ophthalmopathy (dated by TCRdb to between 2017 and 2020). Turning to the overall study: Peripheral blood samples were taken at the time of initial diagnosis, prior to any treatment. A discovery cohort of around 100 patients, fewer than 50 with Graves' ophthalmopathy and about 60 with stable Graves' hyperthyroidism, was used to find distinguishing TCR V-J signatures. Prospective prediction of ophthalmopathy was tested in an independent validation cohort consisting of 18 to 20 hyperthyroidism patients and approximately 16 patients who later progressed to ophthalmopathy. After blood sampling, hyperthyroidism patients were treated with methimazole at a starting dose of 30 mg daily, and ophthalmopathy patients were treated with high-dose intravenous methylprednisolone. In six Graves' hyperthyroidism patients, the study also compared T-cell repertoires from thyroid tissue with T-cell repertoires from blood. The paper describes TCR Vbeta CDR3 sequencing of 135 peripheral blood samples, made up of about 41 ophthalmopathy patients, some 76 hyperthyroidism patients and 17 progressor patients. The roughly 100 discovery patients were divided at random into training and test sets in a 7:3 ratio. Beyond this particular receptor, the publication reports: Ophthalmopathy was separated from stable hyperthyroidism by a 13 V-J signature model, with about 86% sensitivity and about 81% specificity obtained in cross-validation and 80%/75% obtained in testing. Sample size was not statistically predetermined, and investigators were not blinded to group allocation. In validation, the model predicted progression to ophthalmopathy with 65% to 71% sensitivity and around 72% specificity, a median of about 6 months before onset. Most expanded thyroid clonotypes (frequency above 0.001) were also detected in blood, suggesting blood repertoires may reflect thyroid immune responses.

In its sample, this clonotype was seen many times. Its antigen is currently not known. Qualities for individual bases were not recorded, and no much larger clone is one base off. V is pruned by 0 bases and J by 7 bases, leaving 7 bases of the junction without a gene match. The germline V gene (reference sequence) sets CDR1 to WNHNN and CDR2 to SYGVQD. From the cysteine through the phenylalanine, the CDR3 covers 15 amino acids. The sequence is cut down to CDR3 DNA, 45 bases in frame from base 1. A patient counted as having stable Graves' hyperthyroidism if no progression to ophthalmopathy occurred over 18 months of follow-up. Hyperthyroidism patients were newly diagnosed, with disease duration under 2 months, and aged 18 to 65 years. The study excluded patients with uncontrolled infections, other autoimmune diseases, pregnancy or lactation. Diagnoses relied on clinical symptoms, serum thyroxine and TRAb, thyroid ultrasound and orbital computed tomography. PBMCs were isolated from more than 9 ml of fresh peripheral blood by Ficoll-Paque density gradient centrifugation. Total RNA was extracted using Trizol reagent, and RNA quality was assessed on an Agilent 2100 Bioanalyzer.

The TCR beta CDR3 regions were amplified from RNA transcripts. For the first round of RT-PCR on the TCR CDR3, the HTBI primer set was used together with the Qiagen OneStep RT-PCR kit. The libraries were constructed in a second round of multiplex PCR and then size-selected and purified. Paired-end sequencing of the libraries was performed with 100 bp reads on an Illumina HiSeq2000. As for the original processing: Raw data were processed with SOAPnuke, discarding reads with adapters, uncalled bases, mean Phred below 15, or no exact constant-primer or identifier match. High-quality paired reads were merged with COPE v1.2.5, and unique nucleotide sequences were defined as clonotypes. MiTCR v1.1 was used to align the clonotypes against IMGT TRBV, TRBD and TRBJ reference segments. The analysis was restricted to V-J combinations with a frequency above 0.0001, which together covered 99% to 99.2% of the repertoires. The TCS score was defined as F50 (clonal expansion) divided by E x V (chaos), with BLOSUM62-based TCRdist calculated between CDR3 peptides within each V-J. Welch's t-statistics and random forest reduced several hundred V-J features to about 12, which were used in a naive Bayes classifier (R e1071). TCRdb's own reprocessing of the public reads used fastp at Q25 and MiXCR and kept productive beta chains. Each CDR3 protein gets just one entry, which takes the most common genes and DNA from the rows behind it. The V and J calls were determined by TCRdb, not by the authors. The sample has a few hundred thousand distinct CDR3 sequences on record, about 16% of them singletons. The ten biggest clones cover around a third of the sample.

The receptor chain draws on TRBV10-1 and TRBJ2-3; TRBD2 matches 7 bases in the middle. The clonotype comes from a woman in her twenties or thirties with Graves' hyperthyroidism. Sequenced: blood. The nucleotides are TGCGCCAGCAGTGAGTCGTGGGGGAGCGGGAATACGCAGTATTTT. The encoded protein is CASSESWGSGNTQYF.